The 14 T cell receptor beta chains below were found in one sample sequenced in a study of CD8 T cells in ankylosing spondylitis. Study conclusions and caveats: Fewer than ten highly homologous variants made up a TCR beta motif that seemed to typify ankylosing spondylitis blood.

MiXCR was run by TCRdb on the 5' RACE reads, yielding one entry per CDR3 protein. The sample holds around 490,000 distinct CDR3 sequences, 5.3% seen once. No antigen has been assigned to these receptors. Sequencing was carried out using blood, either unsorted or a sorted T cell fraction (not recorded which). Receptors originate from a male donor with ankylosing spondylitis.

This rearrangement joins TRBV5-1 to TRBJ1-4, with no clear D. The CDR3 consists of 15 residues. Trimming took 0 bases from V and 3 from J, leaving 9 bases between them. Germline CDR1 and CDR2: SGHRS and YFSETQ. CDR3 amino acids: CASSLGTRSNEKLFF. The CDR3 DNA is TGCGCCAGCAGCTTGGGTACCAGATCTAATGAAAAACTGTTTTTT.

This chain connects TRBV2 to TRBJ1-2; 7 bases match TRBD1. CDR1 is SNHLY and CDR2 is FYNNEI in the germline V gene. The J segment lost 5 bases and the V segment lost 6 bases, leaving 9 bases of the junction unmatched. This CDR3 comprises 14 residues. DNA of the CDR3: TGTGCCAGCAGAGATGACAGGGTCACTTATGGCTACACCTTC. As protein: CASRDDRVTYGYTF.

This clonotype was detected a few times. The chain combines TRBV7-8 with TRBJ2-1, with 14 positions matching TRBD2. The CDR3 length is 18 residues. V shed 5 bases and J 3 bases; nucleotides not matched to a gene: 9. The V gene's germline CDR1 is SGHVS and CDR2 FQNEAQ. The CDR3 spells CASSPKGLAGVDYNEQFF. The CDR3 DNA reads as TGTGCCAGCAGCCCCAAGGGACTAGCGGGGGTAGACTACAATGAGCAGTTCTTC.

This clonotype has at least ten counts. The V gene is TRBV28, the J gene TRBJ2-5, with D perhaps being TRBD1 or TRBD2 (5 bases each). Deletions cut 8 bases from V and 5 bases from J, with 9 bases between. The CDR3 totals 11 residues. CDR1 and CDR2 (germline): MDHEN, SYDVKM. The chain's CDR3 is CASGGFETQYF. CDR3 DNA sequence: TGTGCCAGCGGGGGATTTGAGACCCAGTACTTC.

This clonotype was counted at least ten times. CDR3 region: CASSPTSGVYEQYF. The CDR3 nucleotides are TGTGCCAGCAGCCCGACTAGCGGTGTCTACGAGCAGTACTTC. The chain recombines TRBV9 with TRBJ2-7, with TRBD2 identical over 9 bases. Germline V gene data show CDR1 as SGDLS and CDR2 as YYNGEE. The junction had 5 bases not matched to a gene; V was cut back by 4 bases and J by 3 bases. The length of the CDR3 is 14 residues. The whole variable domain, filled in from reference TRBV9 and TRBJ2-7, reads DSGVTQTPKHLITATGQRVTLRCSPRSGDLSVYWYQQSLDQGLQFLIQYYNGEERAKGNILERFSAQQFPDLHSELNLSSLELGDSALYFCASSPTSGVYEQYFGPGTRLTVT.

In its sample, this clonotype was seen many times. The chain uses TRBV5-1 and TRBJ2-3; D call uncertain. Germline lookup yields CDR1 SGHRS and CDR2 YFSETQ. V was cut by 0 bases and J by 2 bases, with 7 bases left in between. CDR3 size: 14 residues. DNA of the CDR3: TGCGCCAGCAGCTTGGATACCAACACAGATACGCAGTATTTT. It specifies CASSLDTNTDTQYF.

This clonotype has at least ten counts. This chain joins TRBV28 and TRBJ1-5; 7 bases match TRBD1. The germline V gene encodes CDR1 MDHEN and CDR2 SYDVKM. J was trimmed by 5 bases and V by 2 bases; bases with no gene match: 3. The CDR3 has 14 residues. CDR3 residues: CASSLRDRYQPQHF. The CDR3, as DNA: TGTGCCAGCAGTTTACGGGACAGATATCAGCCCCAGCATTTT.

This chain links TRBV7-2 with TRBJ2-3, with 7 bases identical to TRBD2. Germline trimming cut 3 bases from V and 1 base from J; bases unmatched to any gene: 13. This CDR3 contains 18 residues. Germline V CDR1 and CDR2: SGHTA, FQGNSA. CDR3 residues: CASSLLAEALFRTDTQYF. In DNA, the CDR3 is TGTGCCAGCAGCTTGCTAGCGGAAGCGCTTTTCCGCACAGATACGCAGTATTTT.

This clonotype occurred many times. The gene calls are TRBV5-1 and TRBJ2-5; D is ambiguous. Germline V gene sequence: CDR1 SGHRS, CDR2 YFSETQ. V lost 1 base and J lost 2, with 9 bases in between. This CDR3 spans 14 amino acids. CDR3 sequence reads: CASSLTATQETQYF. Here the CDR3 DNA reads TGCGCCAGCAGCTTGACGGCTACGCAAGAGACCCAGTACTTC.

This clonotype was seen repeatedly, ten times or more. V usage is TRBV27 and J usage is TRBJ2-7; 10 bases match TRBD2. Trimming at V came to 4 bases and at J to 0 bases, leaving 3 bases not matched to a gene. Germline CDR1 reads MNHEY; CDR2 reads SMNVEV (reference sequence). This CDR3 comprises 15 residues. The CDR3 loop reads CASSSRLAGSYEQYF. The DNA for the CDR3 is TGTGCCAGCAGTTCCCGACTAGCGGGCTCCTACGAGCAGTACTTC.

This clonotype was picked up a small number of times. The chain is built from TRBV12-3 or TRBV12-4 and TRBJ2-7; D may be TRBD1 or TRBD2 (5 bases each). Trimming removed 5 bases from V and 2 bases from J, with 16 bases in between. This CDR3 is 15 amino acids long. The CDR3 DNA sequence: TGTGCCAGCAGTCCAACCTCCGGGGCGACCTACGAGCAGTACTTC. It yields the protein CASSPTSGATYEQYF.

At least ten counts were recorded for this clonotype. The V gene is TRBV6-5, the J gene TRBJ1-4, with 10 bases matching TRBD1. From germline, CDR1 is MNHEY and CDR2 SVGAGI. With V trimmed by 2 bases and J by 8 bases, 8 bases remained unmatched. CDR3 length: 16 residues. CDR3 residues: CASSYGVGTGEEKLFF. CDR3 sequence (DNA): TGTGCCAGCAGTTACGGGGTCGGGACAGGGGAAGAAAAACTGTTTTTT.

This clonotype was recorded at least ten times. The rearrangement links TRBV12-3 or TRBV12-4 to TRBJ2-3; unclear D gene. The CDR3 is 14 amino acids. V was pared by 4 bases and J by 1 base, with 9 bases between. This chain's CDR3 is CASSSISGTDTQYF. CDR3 DNA sequence: TGTGCCAGCAGTTCTATATCAGGCACAGATACGCAGTATTTT.

This clonotype has a count of ten or more. The chain carries TRBV10-3 and TRBJ1-5; no definite D call. The CDR3 has 15 residues. Deletions cut 0 bases from V and 5 bases from J, with 11 bases between. Germline loops: CDR1 ENHRY, CDR2 SYGVKD. The CDR3 nucleotides are TGTGCCATCAGTGAGTCTCGGGCCACCTATCAGCCCCAGCATTTT. It codes for CAISESRATYQPQHF.